This TCR beta chain was captured by sequencing in a study of blood T cells in healthy people across ages. This clonotype was seen a few times. One junction end disagrees with the germline gene, perhaps due to a read error. This CDR3 comprises 11 residues. Germline lookup yields CDR1 LGHDT and CDR2 YNNKEL (reference sequence). Through a sample-barcoded 5' primer and a J-beta primer mix, a second PCR was run for about 7 to 12 cycles. TCRdb recomputed calls from the 5' RACE reads with MiXCR, one row per CDR3 protein. This sample has some 1.6 million distinct CDR3 sequences; around 35% occur once, and the top ten carry approximately 11%.

The sequenced sample consisted of blood. The TCR sequence derives from a woman aged 30 to 39 in good health. This chain joins TRBV3-1 and TRBJ2-5, with D hard to call. The DNA end lines up better with TRBJ2-7; the J call may be wrong. The CDR3 is CAGSRIYEQYF. The DNA of the CDR3 is TGTGCCGGCAGTCGGATCTACGAGCAGTACTTC.